One and the same sample provided the 3 T cell receptor beta chains below, sequenced in a study of shared clonotypes between healthy human individuals. Produced via immunoSEQ multiplex PCR; TCRdb's table is partial and in-frame only. The sample holds approximately 2.3 million clones, roughly 93% seen once. The sequenced sample consisted of naive CD4+ T cells from PBMCs. Noted subset: CD45RA+ positively selected. These receptors came from a man aged 18 to 30 in good health. Some clones in this sample may be carry-over from other donors' samples.

This clone turned up a few times. The chain joins TRBV2 to TRBJ1-5; D call uncertain. Trimming stripped 5 bases from V and 4 bases from J, with 18 bases between. Germline V gives CDR1 SNHLY, CDR2 FYNNEI. The CDR3 has 16 residues. The CDR3 nucleotides read TGTGCCAGCAGTTTTCCGAAACTGTCCCGGAATCAGCCCCAGCATTTT. Translation: CASSFPKLSRNQPQHF.

The J gene is TRBJ2-1, the V gene TRBV5-4; 9 bases align to TRBD1. The CDR3 is made up of 15 amino acids. The germline CDR1 and CDR2 sequences are SGHNT and YYREEE (reference sequence). Unmatched junction bases numbered 5, after V lost 4 bases and J lost 3 bases. Here the CDR3 reads CASSQGTGYYNEQFF. Written as DNA, the CDR3 is TGTGCCAGCAGCCAGGGGACAGGGTACTACAATGAGCAGTTCTTC. The full variable domain, rest sourced from reference TRBV5-4 and TRBJ2-1, is ETGVTQSPTHLIKTRGQQVTLRCSSQSGHNTVSWYQQALGQGPQFIFQYYREEENGRGNFPPRFSGLQFPNYSSELNVNALELDDSALYLCASSQGTGYYNEQFFGPGTRLTVL.

In regard to this clone: The sample has other DNA sequences that encode this CDR3 too. This chain joins TRBV6-5 and TRBJ2-1; no definite D call. The CDR3 covers 15 residues. Trimming left V 0 bases short and J 0 bases short, with 6 bases between. Germline V gene data show CDR1 as MNHEY and CDR2 as SVGAGI. CDR3: CASSYSADSYNEQFF. The CDR3 DNA follows: TGTGCCAGCAGTTACTCGGCCGACTCCTACAATGAGCAGTTCTTC.